The next 18 T cell receptor beta chains were all read from a single sample in a study of T-cell memory formation after mild COVID-19. TCRdb ran MiXCR on the 5' RACE reads and lists one entry per CDR3 protein. The sample carries 200,000 to 250,000 distinct CDR3 sequences, around 9.1% recorded once. The sample taken for sequencing was PBMCs or a T cell subset sorted from them (not recorded which). The source is a man aged 18-30 years who had mild COVID-19 (a few samples of this study predate the infection). Cell type and time point are not known.

The chain recombines TRBV7-9 with TRBJ1-4; a weak D match, TRBD1 (6 bases). Deletions cut 5 bases from V and 8 bases from J, with 21 bases between. The CDR3 has 16 amino acids. Germline V gene lookup returns CDR1 SEHNR and CDR2 FQNEAQ (reference sequence). The chain's CDR3 is CASSLQQGLLGEKLFF. As DNA, the CDR3 is TGTGCCAGCAGCCTTCAACAGGGTCTTTTGGGCGAAAAACTGTTTTTT.

The chain uses TRBV7-3 and TRBJ2-7; D call uncertain. Trimming shortened V by 6 bases and J by 0 bases, and 15 bases separated the two germline ends. Germline V gene sequence: CDR1 SGHTA, CDR2 FQGTGA. The CDR3 is made up of 15 amino acids. In DNA, the CDR3 is TGTGCCAGCAGTCCGGACCCTCAGAGCTCCTACGAGCAGTACTTC. This gives the protein CASSPDPQSSYEQYF.

Ten or more counts support this clonotype. V and J are TRBV29-1 and TRBJ2-2; TRBD1 aligns across 9 bases. V was pared by 1 base and J by 4 bases, with 1 base of the junction left unmatched. Germline CDR1 SQVTM, CDR2 ANQGSEA. The CDR3 is 14 amino acids. In DNA form, the CDR3 reads TGCAGCGTTGAAGGGGACAGGGTCACCGGGGAGCTGTTTTTT. This codes for CSVEGDRVTGELFF.

In its sample, this clonotype was seen many times. The rearrangement joins TRBV5-1 to TRBJ2-1, with D unclear. The germline V gene has CDR1 SGHRS and CDR2 YFSETQ. Trimming cost V 2 bases and J 6 bases, with 15 bases left between them. This CDR3 comprises 15 residues. CDR3 residues: CASSLGFLLGNEQFF. In nucleotides, the CDR3 is TGCGCCAGCAGCTTAGGGTTTCTCTTGGGCAATGAGCAGTTCTTC.

The rearrangement links TRBV2 to TRBJ1-5; D unclear. The CDR3 sequence is 15 residues long. V was clipped by 4 bases and J by 3 bases, with 13 bases between them. CDR1 and CDR2 from the germline V gene are SNHLY and FYNNEI. The chain's CDR3 is CASSAPYAINQPQHF. The CDR3 DNA reads as TGTGCCAGCAGTGCCCCATACGCCATCAATCAGCCCCAGCATTTT. Supplemented by reference TRBV2 and TRBJ1-5, the full variable domain reads EPEVTQTPSHQVTQMGQEVILRCVPISNHLYFYWYRQILGQKVEFLVSFYNNEISEKSEIFDDQFSVERPDGSNFTLKIRSTKLEDSAMYFCASSAPYAINQPQHFGDGTRLSIL.

This chain connects TRBV5-1 to TRBJ2-7, with D unresolved. Germline CDR1 SGHRS, CDR2 YFSETQ. The V end lost 4 bases, the J end lost 0 bases, and 8 bases lay between the germline ends. The CDR3 has 13 amino acids. The CDR3 nucleotides read TGCGCCAGCAGCCCGGCCACCTCCTACGAGCAGTACTTC. This codes for CASSPATSYEQYF. Full variable domain (outside the CDR3, taken from reference TRBV5-1 and TRBJ2-7): KAGVTQTPRYLIKTRGQQVTLSCSPISGHRSVSWYQQTPGQGLQFLFEYFSETQRNKGNFPGRFSGRQFSNSRSEMNVSTLELGDSALYLCASSPATSYEQYFGPGTRLTVT.

This chain connects TRBV12-3 or TRBV12-4 to TRBJ1-2; D perhaps matches TRBD1 (5 bases). Trimming removed 6 bases at V and 6 bases at J, with 14 bases between. The length of the CDR3 is 13 residues. The CDR3 region is CASSLRLGDGYTF. The DNA of the CDR3 is TGTGCCAGCAGCTTGAGACTAGGGGATGGCTACACCTTC.

The chain has TRBV4-3 and TRBJ2-2; D not resolved. Germline V gives CDR1 LGHNA, CDR2 YSLEER. The V end was cut by 0 bases, the J end by 6 bases, with 5 bases between. The CDR3 length is 13 residues. The CDR3 is CASSQDWAGELFF. CDR3 nucleotides: TGCGCCAGCAGCCAAGATTGGGCCGGGGAGCTGTTTTTT.

This clonotype showed up many times. DNA for the CDR3: TGCAGTGCTAGAGATCTGGGGGGGGCGGATCAGCCCCAGCATTTT. Residues: CSARDLGGADQPQHF. The gene calls are TRBV20-1 and TRBJ1-5; perhaps TRBD1 as D (6 bases). The ends were cut back, 0 bases at V and 5 bases at J, with 14 bases in the middle. The CDR3 has 15 residues. CDR1 DFQATT and CDR2 SNEGSKA come from the germline V gene (reference sequence).

V gene TRBV6-5 combines with J gene TRBJ2-3; TRBD1 matches 9 bases. This CDR3 has 15 residues. Germline V gene data show CDR1 as MNHEY and CDR2 as SVGAGI. The V gene end was trimmed by 5 bases and the J gene end by 5 bases; junction bases not matched to a gene: 8. In DNA, the CDR3 is TGTGCCAGCAGTCCCGGGACAGGGATAGGAGATACGCAGTATTTT. Protein: CASSPGTGIGDTQYF.

V and J are TRBV11-2 and TRBJ2-7, with 7 bases fitting TRBD2. J lost 0 bases, V lost 5 bases, and 10 bases had no gene match. CDR1 and CDR2 from the germline V gene are SGHAT and FQNNGV. This CDR3 has 16 residues. The CDR3 loop is CASSTLLAGVSYEQYF. The CDR3 bases are TGTGCCAGCAGCACCCTTTTGGCGGGGGTCTCCTACGAGCAGTACTTC.

This clonotype has just a few counts. The V and J genes are TRBV6-5 and TRBJ1-1; 7 bases fit TRBD1. The V and J ends lost 6 bases and 3 bases, in that order; junction bases with no gene match: 7. The CDR3 has 14 residues. From germline, CDR1 is MNHEY and CDR2 SVGAGI. The CDR3: CASRPAGGYTEAFF. The CDR3 DNA follows: TGTGCCAGCAGACCCGCAGGGGGGTACACTGAAGCTTTCTTT.

The chain carries TRBV12-3 or TRBV12-4 and TRBJ2-7, with D perhaps matching TRBD2 (5 bases). The CDR3 sequence is 14 residues long. V was pared by 3 bases and J by 8 bases, with 17 bases between. The CDR3 loop is CASSLYGLPRKQYF. In DNA, the CDR3 is TGTGCCAGCAGTTTGTACGGACTGCCTAGGAAGCAGTACTTC.

This clonotype was detected a few times. The chain recombines TRBV7-3 with TRBJ2-3, with 8 bases lining up with TRBD1. Germline CDR1 and CDR2: SGHTA and FQGTGA. Germline trimming cut 3 bases from V and 6 bases from J; bases unmatched to any gene: 11. The CDR3 sequence is 16 residues long. The CDR3 DNA sequence: TGTGCCAGCAGCTTTTCAGGGGGCCGAGGCGTGGATACGCAGTATTTT. Translating it yields CASSFSGGRGVDTQYF.

The gene calls are TRBV7-2 and TRBJ2-7, with 9 nucleotides matching TRBD2. This CDR3 comprises 15 residues. Germline trimming cut 0 bases from V and 2 bases from J; bases unmatched to any gene: 2. Germline lookup yields CDR1 SGHTA and CDR2 FQGNSA. In DNA form, the CDR3 reads TGTGCCAGCAGCTTAGCTAGCGGGGGACCCTACGAGCAGTACGTC. It is translated as CASSLASGGPYEQYV.

This clonotype has only a few counts. The gene calls are TRBV7-9 and TRBJ1-4; D perhaps matches TRBD1 (6 bases). V was clipped by 1 base and J by 0 bases, with 18 bases between them. The CDR3 is 19 residues long. Germline assignment: CDR1 SEHNR and CDR2 FQNEAQ (reference sequence). For the CDR3, the DNA is TGTGCCAGCAGCTTAGTTGATCGGACAGATTCTGCAACTAATGAAAAACTGTTTTTT. Amino acids: CASSLVDRTDSATNEKLFF.

CDR3 DNA: TGCGCCAGCAGCCAAGAAGAGGGTCGCGGGGGCCGGGGAGAGACCCAGTACTTC. Translated: CASSQEEGRGGRGETQYF. The rearrangement joins TRBV4-3 to TRBJ2-5, with D perhaps TRBD2 (7 bases). Germline CDR1 LGHNA, CDR2 YSLEER. The CDR3 has 18 amino acids. With 0 bases removed from V and 4 bases from J, the gap between germline ends came to 21 bases.

This clonotype was detected a few times. The J gene is TRBJ1-1, the V gene TRBV18; 8 bases agree with TRBD1. Germline CDR1 is KGHSH and CDR2 is LQKENI. Trimming cost V 4 bases and J 0 bases; bases outside gene matches: 1. This CDR3 contains 14 residues. CDR3 bases: TGTGCCAGCTCACAGGACAGGGTGAACACTGAAGCTTTCTTT. Protein: CASSQDRVNTEAFF.